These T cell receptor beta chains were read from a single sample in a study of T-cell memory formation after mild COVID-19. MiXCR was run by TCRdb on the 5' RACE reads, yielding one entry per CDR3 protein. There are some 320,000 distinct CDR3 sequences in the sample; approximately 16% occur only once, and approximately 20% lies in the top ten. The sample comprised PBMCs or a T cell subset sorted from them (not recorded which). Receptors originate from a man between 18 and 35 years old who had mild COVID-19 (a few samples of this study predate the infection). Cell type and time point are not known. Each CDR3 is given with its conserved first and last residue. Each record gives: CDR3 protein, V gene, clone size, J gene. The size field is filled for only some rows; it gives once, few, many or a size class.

CDR3: CASSFSIYRGRVYTGELFF; V: TRBV11-2; size: many; J: TRBJ2-2
CDR3: CASSLGQVSDTQYF; V: TRBV5-1; size: -; J: TRBJ2-3
CDR3: CASSQWTGRSNQPQHF; V: TRBV7-8; size: few; J: TRBJ1-5
CDR3: CASRGLAKNIQYF; V: TRBV12-3/TRBV12-4; size: many; J: TRBJ2-4
CDR3: CSAPGALAKNIQYF; V: TRBV20-1; size: few; J: TRBJ2-4
CDR3: CASSLGSAGGLGTDTQYF; V: TRBV7-2; size: -; J: TRBJ2-3
CDR3: CASSLDSGFSYGYTF; V: TRBV7-6; size: -; J: TRBJ1-2
CDR3: CASSLEGAEQYF; V: TRBV5-1; size: many; J: TRBJ2-7
CDR3: CASKDREQTQYF; V: TRBV3-1; size: many; J: TRBJ2-5
CDR3: CASSQVPGANQETQYF; V: TRBV4-2; size: -; J: TRBJ2-5
CDR3: CSARSGLAGGNYNEQFF; V: TRBV20-1; size: -; J: TRBJ2-1
CDR3: CASSFPEAFF; V: TRBV7-9; size: -; J: TRBJ1-1
CDR3: CASSLAGRTRETQYF; V: TRBV5-1; size: many; J: TRBJ2-5
CDR3: CASSSRGGGTGELFF; V: TRBV7-2; size: -; J: TRBJ2-2
CDR3: CASSPGGQSNTGELFF; V: TRBV5-1; size: few; J: TRBJ2-2
CDR3: CASSLRPGTSSYNEQFF; V: TRBV4-1; size: few; J: TRBJ2-1
CDR3: CASGGTSPYNEQFF; V: TRBV4-3; size: many; J: TRBJ2-1
CDR3: CASSKIAPYNEQFF; V: TRBV4-1; size: -; J: TRBJ2-1
CDR3: CASSSDWKNTEAFF; V: TRBV27; size: few; J: TRBJ1-1
CDR3: CASSQGPRLRNTEAFF; V: TRBV4-2; size: -; J: TRBJ1-1
CDR3: CASSPDRVTEAFF; V: TRBV6-5; size: many; J: TRBJ1-1
CDR3: CATSRDRPSYEQYF; V: TRBV15; size: -; J: TRBJ2-7
CDR3: CASTLSSVVETQYF; V: TRBV7-9; size: -; J: TRBJ2-3
CDR3: CASSVGGVLAQIQETQYF; V: TRBV9; size: -; J: TRBJ2-5
CDR3: CASSILRGGYINEQFF; V: TRBV7-8; size: few; J: TRBJ2-1
CDR3: CSVAVGPWKNEQFF; V: TRBV29-1; size: few; J: TRBJ2-1
CDR3: CASSPRQEGNTIYF; V: TRBV18; size: -; J: TRBJ1-3
CDR3: CASSWDRGVDGYTF; V: TRBV12-3/TRBV12-4; size: few; J: TRBJ1-2
CDR3: CASSPLVWPSSYEQYF; V: TRBV4-3; size: few; J: TRBJ2-7
CDR3: CASGAGESALEAFF; V: TRBV7-8; size: -; J: TRBJ1-1
CDR3: CASSLRPGTGGNQPQHF; V: TRBV7-8; size: few; J: TRBJ1-5
CDR3: CASSQTGTGAPETQHF; V: TRBV4-1; size: -; J: TRBJ1-5
CDR3: CASSVAGGFAEQYF; V: TRBV9; size: -; J: TRBJ2-7
CDR3: CSARDLRGASPLHF; V: TRBV20-1; size: -; J: TRBJ1-6
CDR3: CASSWGGDTEAFF; V: TRBV6-6; size: few; J: TRBJ1-1
CDR3: CASRPGAGPEAFF; V: TRBV7-2; size: -; J: TRBJ1-1
CDR3: CASSQAGGENIQYF; V: TRBV3-1; size: many; J: TRBJ2-4